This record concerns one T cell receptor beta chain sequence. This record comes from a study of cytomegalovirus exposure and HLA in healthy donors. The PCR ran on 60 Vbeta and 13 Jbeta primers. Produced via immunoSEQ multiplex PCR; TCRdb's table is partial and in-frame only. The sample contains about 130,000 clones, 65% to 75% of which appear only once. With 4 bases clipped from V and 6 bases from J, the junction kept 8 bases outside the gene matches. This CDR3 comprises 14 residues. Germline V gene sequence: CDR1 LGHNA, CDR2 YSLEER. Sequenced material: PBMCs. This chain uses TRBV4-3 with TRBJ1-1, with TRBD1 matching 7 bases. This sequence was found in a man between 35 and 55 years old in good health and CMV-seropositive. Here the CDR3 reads CASSRGTVSSEAFF. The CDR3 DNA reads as TGCGCCAGCAGCCGAGGGACAGTGAGCTCTGAAGCTTTCTTT.